These T cell receptor beta chains were read from a single sample in a study of T cell responses to AZD1222 COVID-19 vaccine. Only in-frame clones appear in the TCRdb table, and some are missing; sequencing was by immunoSEQ multiplex PCR. The sample has just under 75,000 clones, 80% seen once. The source material was peripheral blood, sampled 28 days after the second AZD1222 dose. These receptors originate from an adult who received the AZD1222 COVID-19 vaccine. Both conserved end residues are part of each CDR3. The D gene is left open where the match is weak. Clone size, where shown, is once, few, many, or a class for clones that have expanded.

v_call: TRBV9
d_call: TRBD2
j_call: TRBJ2-2
clone_size: .
cdr3_nt: TGTGCCAGCAGCATACGCAGCGGGAGGGCCTTCGGGGAGCTGTTTTTT
cdr3_aa: CASSIRSGRAFGELFF

v_call: TRBV9
d_call: TRBD2
j_call: TRBJ2-7
clone_size: .
cdr3_nt: TGTGCCAGCAGCGCGCGGGAGCGGGCCTACGAGCAGTACTTC
cdr3_aa: CASSARERAYEQYF

v_call: TRBV19
d_call: TRBD1
j_call: TRBJ1-2
clone_size: .
cdr3_nt: TGTGCCAGTAGTCCCCCCCCGGACAGGGCTACCTATGGCTACACCTTC
cdr3_aa: CASSPPPDRATYGYTF

v_call: TRBV7-2
d_call: TRBD1
j_call: TRBJ2-6
clone_size: few
cdr3_nt: TGTGCCAGCAGCCCGACAGGGTCTGGGGCCAACGTCCTGACTTTC
cdr3_aa: CASSPTGSGANVLTF

v_call: TRBV5-1
d_call: TRBD2
j_call: TRBJ2-1
clone_size: .
cdr3_nt: TGCGCCAGCAGCTGGACTAGCGGGAGAACAAATGAGCAGTTCTTC
cdr3_aa: CASSWTSGRTNEQFF

v_call: TRBV5-4
d_call: .
j_call: TRBJ1-2
clone_size: .
cdr3_nt: TGTGCCAGCAGCTTGGAGTGGGCTATGGTCTATGGCTACACCTTC
cdr3_aa: CASSLEWAMVYGYTF

v_call: TRBV6-5
d_call: .
j_call: TRBJ1-5
clone_size: few
cdr3_nt: TGTGCCAGCAACGGACAGAGCAATCAGCCCCAGCATTTT
cdr3_aa: CASNGQSNQPQHF

v_call: TRBV6-5
d_call: .
j_call: TRBJ1-2
clone_size: .
cdr3_nt: TGTGCCAGCAGCCGCACCATAGGACCGACCTATGGCTACACCTTC
cdr3_aa: CASSRTIGPTYGYTF

v_call: TRBV19
d_call: .
j_call: TRBJ1-5
clone_size: .
cdr3_nt: TGTGCCAGTAACGCCCACAGTCTCAATCAGCCCCAGCATTTT
cdr3_aa: CASNAHSLNQPQHF

v_call: TRBV12-3/TRBV12-4
d_call: TRBD2
j_call: TRBJ2-1
clone_size: .
cdr3_nt: TGTGCCAGCAGTTCAACTAGCGGGGGGTGGCAGTTCTTC
cdr3_aa: CASSSTSGGWQFF

v_call: TRBV11-2
d_call: .
j_call: TRBJ1-2
clone_size: .
cdr3_nt: TGTGCCAGCAGCTTAAGATCGGGGGTATTAGGGAGCTACACCTTC
cdr3_aa: CASSLRSGVLGSYTF

v_call: TRBV7-2
d_call: TRBD2
j_call: TRBJ2-2
clone_size: .
cdr3_nt: TGTGCCAGCAGTCTTACGGGACTAGGGACCGGGGAGCTGTTTTTT
cdr3_aa: CASSLTGLGTGELFF

v_call: TRBV11-2
d_call: TRBD1
j_call: TRBJ2-7
clone_size: .
cdr3_nt: TGTGCCAGCGGGGGACAGGGGAGTGCCGAGCAGTACTTC
cdr3_aa: CASGGQGSAEQYF

v_call: TRBV2
d_call: TRBD2
j_call: TRBJ2-1
clone_size: .
cdr3_nt: TGTGCCAGCAAGGGCGGGAGGGCCTCCTACAATGAGCAGTTCTTC
cdr3_aa: CASKGGRASYNEQFF

v_call: TRBV12-3/TRBV12-4
d_call: .
j_call: TRBJ1-1
clone_size: once
cdr3_nt: TGTGCCAGCATTTTCCAGGGCACTGAAGCTTTCTTT
cdr3_aa: CASIFQGTEAFF

v_call: TRBV7-8
d_call: .
j_call: TRBJ1-4
clone_size: few
cdr3_nt: TGTGCCAGCAGCTTTCTCGATCCGGGGCCGACGTGGGAAAAACTGTTTTTT
cdr3_aa: CASSFLDPGPTWEKLFF

v_call: TRBV5-8
d_call: .
j_call: TRBJ2-2
clone_size: .
cdr3_nt: TGTGCCAGCAGACTCCGGGCCGAACCCGGGGAGCTGTTTTTT
cdr3_aa: CASRLRAEPGELFF

v_call: TRBV10-3
d_call: TRBD1
j_call: TRBJ1-1
clone_size: .
cdr3_nt: TGTGCCATCAGTACGACAGGGGCCGCGACTGAAGCTTTCTTT
cdr3_aa: CAISTTGAATEAFF

v_call: TRBV6-2/TRBV6-3
d_call: TRBD1
j_call: TRBJ1-2
clone_size: .
cdr3_nt: TGTGCCAGCAGTTACCCCTCAGGGGGCGTCCGGTATGGCTACACCTTC
cdr3_aa: CASSYPSGGVRYGYTF

v_call: TRBV7-2
d_call: TRBD1
j_call: TRBJ1-5
clone_size: .
cdr3_nt: TGTGCCAGCAGCTTTTCAGGGGGCGGCAATCAGCCCCAGCATTTT
cdr3_aa: CASSFSGGGNQPQHF

v_call: TRBV3-1/TRBV3-2
d_call: TRBD2
j_call: TRBJ2-2
clone_size: .
cdr3_nt: TGTGCCAGCAGCCTCTTAGCTATCCTAGCGGGGGGTTACACCGGGGAGCTGTTTTTT
cdr3_aa: CASSLLAILAGGYTGELFF

v_call: TRBV6-5
d_call: .
j_call: TRBJ1-4
clone_size: once
cdr3_nt: TGTGCCACTACCTGGGCGGGTGAAAAACTGTTTTTT
cdr3_aa: CATTWAGEKLFF

v_call: TRBV6-5
d_call: TRBD1
j_call: TRBJ2-1
clone_size: medium-sized
cdr3_nt: TGTGCCAGCAGTCGGGACAGCCACAATGAGCAGTTCTTC
cdr3_aa: CASSRDSHNEQFF

v_call: TRBV7-8
d_call: .
j_call: TRBJ2-6
clone_size: .
cdr3_nt: TGTGCCAGCAGGGGGAGATGGGCCAACGTCCTGACTTTC
cdr3_aa: CASRGRWANVLTF

v_call: TRBV13
d_call: .
j_call: TRBJ1-1
clone_size: few
cdr3_nt: TGTGCCAGCAGCTTAGAAGGGCAAGAAGCTTTCTTT
cdr3_aa: CASSLEGQEAFF

v_call: TRBV4-1
d_call: TRBD1
j_call: TRBJ1-4
clone_size: .
cdr3_nt: TGCGCCAGCAGCCAAGTCGACAGGGGGCTTAATGAAAAACTGTTTTTT
cdr3_aa: CASSQVDRGLNEKLFF

v_call: TRBV24-1
d_call: .
j_call: TRBJ2-2
clone_size: .
cdr3_nt: TGTGCCACCAGTGGCCGCGTACACACCGGGGAGCTGTTTTTT
cdr3_aa: CATSGRVHTGELFF

v_call: TRBV25-1
d_call: .
j_call: TRBJ2-7
clone_size: .
cdr3_nt: TGTGCCAGCAGTGCTCGGGGCTCCTACGAGCAGTACTTC
cdr3_aa: CASSARGSYEQYF

v_call: TRBV28
d_call: .
j_call: TRBJ1-1
clone_size: .
cdr3_nt: TGTGCCAGCAACATTCGGGTCCAGGGTAGTAGAGAAGCTTTCTTT
cdr3_aa: CASNIRVQGSREAFF

v_call: TRBV28
d_call: .
j_call: TRBJ2-7
clone_size: once
cdr3_nt: TGTGCCAGTAAAAGGGACTCTTCCTACGAGCAGTACTTC
cdr3_aa: CASKRDSSYEQYF

v_call: TRBV6-5
d_call: .
j_call: TRBJ2-7
clone_size: .
cdr3_nt: TGTGCCAGCAGTCGGTTAGCCTACGAGCAGTACTTC
cdr3_aa: CASSRLAYEQYF

v_call: TRBV10-2
d_call: .
j_call: TRBJ2-7
clone_size: once
cdr3_nt: TGCGCCAGCAGTGAGTCCTACGAGCAGTACTTC
cdr3_aa: CASSESYEQYF

v_call: TRBV5-1
d_call: .
j_call: TRBJ2-5
clone_size: many
cdr3_nt: TGCGCCAGCAGCTCAGAGGGCCAGAACCAAGAGACCCAGTACTTC
cdr3_aa: CASSSEGQNQETQYF

v_call: TRBV28
d_call: TRBD2
j_call: TRBJ2-3
clone_size: .
cdr3_nt: TGTGCCAGCAGTTTAGCGGGGGGGCCCCTAGATACGCAGTATTTT
cdr3_aa: CASSLAGGPLDTQYF

v_call: TRBV6-6
d_call: .
j_call: TRBJ2-5
clone_size: .
cdr3_nt: TGTGCCAGCAGTTATGTCGGAAACCAAGAGACCCAGTACTTC
cdr3_aa: CASSYVGNQETQYF